What follows is one T cell receptor beta chain and its context. Its specificity is unknown. The entry originates in a study of T cell responses to AZD1222 COVID-19 vaccine. Study observations and caveats: No repertoire was sampled before or during the peak T cell response, only after it. When two AZD1222 doses had been given, Spike-specific TCR breadth and depth rose. Targets within unmutated variant regions were reportedly found for nearly half of spike-specific TCRs. Donors were mostly white British, more females; clonal diversity possibly underestimated.

Germline V gene sequence: CDR1 GTSNPN, CDR2 SVGIG (reference sequence). This CDR3 comprises 10 residues. The V and J ends lost 5 bases and 6 bases respectively, with 5 bases between them. Repertoires were generated with immunoSEQ multiplex PCR, while TCRdb's copy carries only in-frame clones and drops some. This table holds about 160,000 clones, 88% found once. The clonotype comes from an adult in good health. The sequenced sample was peripheral blood, obtained on day 0 of AZD1222 vaccination. This chain joins TRBV30 and TRBJ1-3; D is unclear. The CDR3 spells CAWGENTIYF. The CDR3 DNA reads TGTGCCTGGGGTGAAAACACCATATATTTT.